The sequence of this T cell receptor beta chain was determined in a study of blood T cell repertoires in COVID-19. Study in general: Samples taken during acute and convalescent COVID-19 were collected in the United States, Italy and Spain. PBMCs, B-cell-depleted T cells, or T cells were the source of the cDNA or gDNA that made up the material.

Authors' methods: Estimated nucleated cell counts came from reference gene primer amplification. Data came from immunoSEQ multiplex PCR; TCRdb stores just in-frame clones and leaves some out. V, J and clone size were drawn from that table, and D and trimming were deduced from the DNA. Of 160,000 or so clones in the sample, about 83% were seen once. From germline, CDR1 is MDHEN and CDR2 SYDVKM. This CDR3 is built from 16 residues. Comments on this clone: Relative to the germline gene, one junction end is altered; a read error may explain this.

J is TRBJ2-3 and V is TRBV28; the match to TRBD2 covers 9 bases. Sequenced material: peripheral blood. The receptor was derived from a man between 65 and 80 years old who had recovered from COVID-19. CDR3 amino acids: CASTTVTSGSTHTQYF. The DNA for the CDR3 is TGTGCCAGCACCACGGTGACTAGCGGCTCCACACATACGCAGTATTTT.